This T cell receptor beta chain was captured by sequencing in a study of neurological immune-mediated disorders. General study points: None of the CDR3 amino acid sequences in expanded clones turned up in more than one subject, which points to private repertoires in all groups. HTLV-1-associated myelopathy displayed the greatest TCR clonal expansion, and multiple sclerosis exhibited the smallest, lower than that of healthy controls.

In its sample, this clonotype was seen many times. No antigen is known for it. Germline lookup yields CDR1 KGHSH and CDR2 LQKENI. The germline V and J ends were trimmed by 3 bases and 5 bases, with 25 bases remaining between them. The CDR3 has 18 residues. Time point described: longitudinal time-point 1 (baseline). PBMCs stored at -80 C, 2 million in total, were the source of the unsorted libraries. 5'RACE generated cDNA with 10-nucleotide random UMIs. Each CDR3 protein is one row after TCRdb ran MiXCR on the 5' RACE reads. The data show 50,000 to 70,000 distinct CDR3 sequences, about 10% seen once. The V and J genes are TRBV18 and TRBJ1-1, with D hard to call. The sequence derives from a male donor with HTLV-1-associated myelopathy (HAM/TSP). Sequences were obtained from PBMCs. The CDR3 DNA is TGTGCCAGCTCACCGGCCATGCGGAGTTATGCCCCGGGGACTGAAGCTTTCTTT. The encoded protein is CASSPAMRSYAPGTEAFF.